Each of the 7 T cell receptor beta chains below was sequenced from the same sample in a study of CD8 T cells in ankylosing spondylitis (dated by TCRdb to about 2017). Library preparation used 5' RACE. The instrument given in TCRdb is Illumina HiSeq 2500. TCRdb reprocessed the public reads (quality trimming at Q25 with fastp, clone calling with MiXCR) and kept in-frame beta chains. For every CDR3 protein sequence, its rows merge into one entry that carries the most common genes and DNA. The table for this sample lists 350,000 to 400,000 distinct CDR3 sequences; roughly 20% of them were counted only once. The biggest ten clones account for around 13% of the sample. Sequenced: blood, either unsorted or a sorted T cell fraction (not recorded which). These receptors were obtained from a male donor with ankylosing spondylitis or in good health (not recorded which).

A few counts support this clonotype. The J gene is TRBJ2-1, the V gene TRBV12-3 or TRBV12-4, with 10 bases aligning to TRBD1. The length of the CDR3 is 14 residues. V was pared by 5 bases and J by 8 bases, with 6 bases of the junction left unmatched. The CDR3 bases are TGTGCCAGCAGTCTCGGGGACAGGGGCGATGAGCAGTTCTTC. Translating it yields CASSLGDRGDEQFF.

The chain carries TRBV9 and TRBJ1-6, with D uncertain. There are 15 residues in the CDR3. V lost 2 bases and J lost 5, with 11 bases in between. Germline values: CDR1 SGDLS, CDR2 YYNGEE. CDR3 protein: CASSVGWKNNSPLHF. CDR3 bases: TGTGCCAGCAGCGTCGGGTGGAAGAATAATTCACCCCTCCACTTT.

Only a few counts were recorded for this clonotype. As DNA, the CDR3 is TGTGCCAGCAGCGATACAGGGTTGGGAAATTCACCCCTCCACTTT. This sequence encodes CASSDTGLGNSPLHF. This chain uses TRBV4-2 with TRBJ1-6; D might be TRBD1 (6 bases). This CDR3 comprises 15 residues. Trimming left V 5 bases short and J 7 bases short, with 15 bases between. CDR1 and CDR2 from the germline V gene are LGHNA and YNFKEQ.

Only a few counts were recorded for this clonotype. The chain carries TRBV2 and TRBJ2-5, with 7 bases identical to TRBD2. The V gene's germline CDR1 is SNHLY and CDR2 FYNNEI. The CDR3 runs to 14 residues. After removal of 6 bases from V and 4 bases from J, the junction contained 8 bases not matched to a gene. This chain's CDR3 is CASRMGLWGETQYF. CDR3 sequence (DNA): TGTGCCAGCAGAATGGGACTATGGGGAGAGACCCAGTACTTC.

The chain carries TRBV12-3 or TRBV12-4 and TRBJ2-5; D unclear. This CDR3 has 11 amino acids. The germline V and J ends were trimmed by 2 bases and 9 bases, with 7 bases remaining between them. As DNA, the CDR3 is TGTGCCAGCAGTTTAATAGGGTCCCAGTACTTC. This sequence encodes CASSLIGSQYF.

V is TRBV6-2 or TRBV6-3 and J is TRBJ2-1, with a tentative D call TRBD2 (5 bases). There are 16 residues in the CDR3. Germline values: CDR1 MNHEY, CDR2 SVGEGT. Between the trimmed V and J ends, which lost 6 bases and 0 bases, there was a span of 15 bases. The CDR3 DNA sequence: TGTGCCAGCAGGCTTTACTCCGGGGTCTCCTACAATGAGCAGTTCTTC. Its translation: CASRLYSGVSYNEQFF.

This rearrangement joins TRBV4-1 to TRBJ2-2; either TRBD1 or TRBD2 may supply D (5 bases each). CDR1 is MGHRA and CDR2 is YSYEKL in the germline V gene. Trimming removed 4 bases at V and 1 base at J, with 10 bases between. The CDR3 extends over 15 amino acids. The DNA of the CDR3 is TGCGCCAGCAGCCTTCAGGGAGAGAACACCGGGGAGCTGTTTTTT. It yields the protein CASSLQGENTGELFF.